The clone carrying this TCR beta chain was counted between two and nine times. Its antigen remains unidentified. Germline V gene lookup returns CDR1 GTSNPN and CDR2 SVGIG (reference sequence). The CDR3 covers 13 residues. Trimming took off 0 bases at V and 10 bases at J, with 13 bases between the two ends. The authors made TCR beta libraries by quantitative 5'-RACE with molecular barcodes. A single record per CDR3 protein comes from TCRdb applying MiXCR to the 5' RACE reads. In the table there are more than 100,000 distinct CDR3 sequences, roughly 10% of which are singletons. This entry belongs to a study of CD8 T cells in ankylosing spondylitis. Overall study findings and caveats: Past studies reported some motif variants in reactive arthritis synovial fluid and blood.

The clonotype comes from a female donor with ankylosing spondylitis or in good health (not recorded which). The specimen was blood, either unsorted or a sorted T cell fraction (not recorded which). The chain couples TRBV30 to TRBJ2-1; D is undetermined. This chain's CDR3 is CAWSVTGFGEQFF. CDR3 DNA sequence: TGTGCCTGGAGTGTTACCGGATTCGGCGAGCAGTTCTTC.